This T cell receptor beta chain originates from a study of T cell responses to AZD1222 COVID-19 vaccine (dated by TCRdb to the early 2020s). For the study in its entirety: A total of 233 trial participants underwent TCR sequencing, of whom under 220 had received two doses of AZD1222 and around 26 had received two doses of the MenACWY control vaccine. Trial participants were enrolled by age into 18-55, 56-69 and 70-plus year subgroups, with approximately 150, 30 and 60 TCR-sequenced participants respectively. General conclusions and limits of the study: Epitopes outside the regions mutated in the B.1.351 and B.1.1.7 variants were reportedly recognized by nearly half of the unique spike-specific TCRs. Participants were mostly white British, with more females than males. The authors suggested clonal diversity may have been underestimated. The whole spike protein was spanned by vaccine-associated CD4 TCRs, and dominant responses were seen in regions 160-218 and 743-854. The 56-69-year group was small, and its depth increase did not reach significance, likely because of low power. A significant rise in spike-specific TCR breadth and depth was observed after two AZD1222 doses relative to day 0 and relative to MenACWY recipients. Because no day 14 peak-response samples were available, repertoires were characterized only after the peak T cell response. Conclusions about previously exposed vaccinees were limited because only six or seven AZD1222 recipients were SARS-CoV-2 seropositive at baseline.

Measured from the cysteine to the phenylalanine, the CDR3 is 17 residues long. Just the 51-base CDR3 DNA is kept, in frame starting at base 1. Between the V and J ends, shortened by 0 bases and 0 bases respectively, the junction contains 13 bases. The germline V gene (reference sequence) specifies LNHDA as CDR1 and SQIVND as CDR2. With respect to this clone: Its antigen specificity is not known. No base qualities exist here, and no much larger clone lies one base off it.

The time point label of this sample denotes: about 28 days (+/-7) after the second vaccine dose. AZD1222 recipients with second doses at about 4 weeks or about 12 weeks were pooled, because spike-specific TCR depth and breadth did not differ between schedules. Vaccinee samples were obtained from the UK trials COV001 and COV002, which included a single-blind randomized controlled phase 2/3 trial of AZD1222 (ChAdOx1 nCoV-19) in healthy adults. For TCRbeta chain sequencing, PBMC samples were collected from trial participants at day 0 and at day 28 after the second dose. The CDR3 regions of human TCRbeta chains were subjected to immunosequencing. On the study's bioinformatics: Repertoire TCRs were checked for matches against a reference library of SARS-CoV-2-specific TCRs that had been generated using the MIRA antigen-specificity platform. Breadth was defined as the fraction of unique TCRs that were SARS-CoV-2-associated, and depth was defined as the fraction of total T cells that were SARS-CoV-2-associated. Using the MIRA data, each spike-specific TCR was assigned both to the spike region to which the TCR was reactive and to a CD4 or CD8 class. Log10-transformed breadth and depth values were compared by one-way ANOVA with Sidak's multiple comparisons tests. TCRdb stores this immuneACCESS table with in-frame sequences only. Part of the clones is absent; in the studies checked, under half of the shortfall reflects unresolved V genes, and no reason is known for the rest. The V and J calls and clone size come from that table; D and trimming were worked out from the DNA. The sample contains about 15,000 clones, 88% of them found a single time. The ten top clones hold 2.9% of the sample.

The chain is encoded by TRBV19 joined to TRBJ2-3; the best D guess is TRBD2, with 6 bases matching. The sample in question was peripheral blood, obtained 28 days after the second AZD1222 dose. This clonotype was sampled from an adult who received the AZD1222 COVID-19 vaccine. The DNA is as follows: TGTGCCAGTAGTATAGATCCAAGGACTACCAGCACAGATACGCAGTATTTT. The encoded protein is CASSIDPRTTSTDTQYF.